Each of the 5 T cell receptor beta chains below was sequenced from the same sample in a study of blood T cell repertoires in COVID-19. Profiled with immunoSEQ multiplex PCR; TCRdb holds only in-frame clones, not every one. The sample has more than 150,000 clones, approximately 90% seen once. Sequenced: PBMCs or T cells enriched from blood (not recorded which). All receptors derive from a woman aged 25 to 45 who had recovered from COVID-19.

This clone was recorded at least ten times. The V call is TRBV15, the J call TRBJ2-7, with 11 positions matching TRBD1. Germline V gene data show CDR1 as LNHNV and CDR2 as YYDKDF (reference sequence). V shed 2 bases, J shed 5 bases, and the junction held 2 bases outside the gene matches. The length of the CDR3 is 14 residues. Here the CDR3 reads CATSRRTGGDEQYF. CDR3 sequence (DNA): TGTGCCACCAGCAGACGGACAGGGGGCGACGAGCAGTACTTC.

This clone was observed once. This chain links TRBV6-6 with TRBJ1-6, with a tentative D call TRBD1 (6 bases). CDR1 and CDR2 (germline): MNHNY, SVGAGI (reference sequence). V lost 5 bases and J lost 10, with 18 bases in between. The CDR3 has 15 residues. The DNA for the CDR3 is TGTGCCAGCAGTACCCGGGACATGGTAGGGTCACCCCTCCACTTT. Protein: CASSTRDMVGSPLHF.

This chain joins TRBV10-1 and TRBJ2-3, with TRBD2 identical over 9 bases. The J segment lost 2 bases and the V segment lost 7 bases, leaving 13 bases of the junction unmatched. This CDR3 comprises 17 residues. Germline values: CDR1 WNHNN, CDR2 SYGVQD (reference sequence). In DNA form, the CDR3 reads TGCGCCAGCACCAAGAACCTGGCTAGCGGGACCACAGATACGCAGTATTTT. Protein: CASTKNLASGTTDTQYF.

This chain joins TRBV29-1 and TRBJ1-2, with 10 nucleotides matching TRBD1. The J segment lost 8 bases and the V segment lost 3 bases, leaving 6 bases of the junction unmatched. The germline V gene has CDR1 SQVTM and CDR2 ANQGSEA. The CDR3 has 13 residues. The DNA for the CDR3 is TGCAGCGTTGAGGAGTGGGACAGGGGAGGCTACACCTTC. Translated: CSVEEWDRGGYTF. Full variable domain (outside the CDR3, taken from reference TRBV29-1 and TRBJ1-2): SAVISQKPSRDICQRGTSLTIQCQVDSQVTMMFWYRQQPGQSLTLIATANQGSEATYESGFVIDKFPISRPNLTFSTLTVSNMSPEDSSIYLCSVEEWDRGGYTFGSGTRLTVV.

The chain carries TRBV30 and TRBJ2-2; weak D call: TRBD1 (6 bases). Trimming shortened V by 3 bases and J by 6 bases, and 23 bases separated the two germline ends. The germline CDR1 and CDR2 sequences are GTSNPN and SVGIG (reference sequence). CDR3 length: 17 residues. CDR3 coding DNA: TGTGCCTGGAGCCCATGGACAGTAGGGTTGTTGGCCGGGGAGCTGTTTTTT. It is translated as CAWSPWTVGLLAGELFF.